What follows are 9 T cell receptor beta chains derived from one specimen sequenced in a study of blood T cell repertoires in COVID-19 (dated by TCRdb to 2018 to 2021). The protocol used for the library was the immunoSEQ multiplex PCR assay. The table comes from immuneACCESS by way of TCRdb, which keeps in-frame sequences with V and J called. Part of the clones is missing from these tables; in studies checked, under half for an unresolved V gene and the rest for unknown reasons. The sample data list approximately 250,000 clones, and around 86% of these were observed just once. Of the sample, over 2% falls within the top ten clones. The material sequenced was peripheral blood. The receptor set was obtained from a man aged 25 to 40 who had recovered from COVID-19.

This clone was observed a single time. The CDR3: CASRMGQDNQPQHF. The CDR3 coding sequence is TGTGCCAGTAGGATGGGACAGGACAATCAGCCCCAGCATTTT. This chain joins TRBV19 and TRBJ1-5; the match to TRBD1 covers 8 bases. Germline V lookup: CDR1 LNHDA, CDR2 SQIVND (reference sequence). Germline trimming cut 6 bases from V and 3 bases from J; bases unmatched to any gene: 4. This CDR3 has 14 amino acids.

The chain uses TRBV7-9 and TRBJ1-1; a weak D match, TRBD1 (6 bases). The ends were cut back, 5 bases at V and 1 base at J, with 11 bases in the middle. CDR3 length: 14 amino acids. CDR1 and CDR2 (germline): SEHNR, FQNEAQ (reference sequence). In DNA, the CDR3 is TGTGCCAGCAGCCCAACGACAGGGAACACTGAAGCTTTCTTT. Translated, it gives CASSPTTGNTEAFF.

This sequence joins TRBV6-1 and TRBJ2-7; TRBD1 aligns across 12 bases. The CDR3 runs 15 residues. The junction had 7 bases not matched to a gene; V was cut back by 5 bases and J by 5 bases. CDR1 is MNHNS, CDR2 SASEGT, per germline. The DNA for the CDR3 is TGTGCCAGCAGTCCTCCCGGGACAGGGGGCAACGAGCAGTACTTC. It codes for CASSPPGTGGNEQYF.

The V and J genes are TRBV11-2 and TRBJ1-4, with TRBD1 matching 8 bases. Germline CDR1 SGHAT, CDR2 FQNNGV. This CDR3 is 15 amino acids long. Trimming cost V 5 bases and J 7 bases; bases outside gene matches: 9. CDR3 DNA sequence: TGTGCCAGCAGCCCCGACAGGGGTCGGGGTGAAAAACTGTTTTTT. Translating it yields CASSPDRGRGEKLFF.

The CDR3 reads CASSPLGLRGRNEKLFF. The CDR3 nucleotides are TGTGCCAGCTCACCTCTGGGCCTCAGAGGGCGAAATGAAAAACTGTTTTTT. The chain joins TRBV18 to TRBJ1-4; unclear D gene. CDR1 is KGHSH and CDR2 is LQKENI in the germline V gene. The V end was cut by 3 bases, the J end by 5 bases, with 19 bases between. The CDR3 runs to 17 residues.

The genes are TRBV5-6 and TRBJ2-3, with 7 bases aligning to TRBD1. V lost 4 bases and J lost 5; bases outside the gene matches: 13. The CDR3 runs 16 residues. Germline V lookup: CDR1 SGHDT, CDR2 YYEEEE. The CDR3 here is CASSRPWTGGGDTQYF. The CDR3 DNA sequence: TGTGCCAGCAGCCGACCCTGGACAGGTGGAGGAGATACGCAGTATTTT.

The gene calls are TRBV19 and TRBJ2-7, with 7 bases aligning to TRBD2. CDR1 is LNHDA and CDR2 is SQIVND in the germline V gene (reference sequence). The V gene end was trimmed by 5 bases and the J gene end by 2 bases; junction bases not matched to a gene: 6. The CDR3 extends over 14 amino acids. CDR3 protein: CASSPWGGAYEQYF. The CDR3 DNA is TGTGCCAGTAGTCCCTGGGGAGGGGCCTACGAGCAGTACTTC.

The V and J genes are TRBV14 and TRBJ1-1; 7 nucleotides line up with TRBD1. The CDR3 has 14 residues. V shed 0 bases, J shed 12 bases, and the junction held 10 bases outside the gene matches. Germline V CDR1 and CDR2: SGHDN, FVKESK. The CDR3: CASSQDRDRLITFF. In DNA form, the CDR3 reads TGTGCCAGCAGCCAAGATCGGGACAGATTGATAACTTTCTTT.

The rearrangement uses TRBV9 and TRBJ2-7; no definite D call. V dropped 1 base and J dropped 5 bases, with 4 bases sitting between them. This CDR3 region has 11 residues. Germline V gives CDR1 SGDLS, CDR2 YYNGEE. In DNA form, the CDR3 reads TGTGCCAGCAGCGTACTCGACGAGCAGTACTTC. Its protein is CASSVLDEQYF.